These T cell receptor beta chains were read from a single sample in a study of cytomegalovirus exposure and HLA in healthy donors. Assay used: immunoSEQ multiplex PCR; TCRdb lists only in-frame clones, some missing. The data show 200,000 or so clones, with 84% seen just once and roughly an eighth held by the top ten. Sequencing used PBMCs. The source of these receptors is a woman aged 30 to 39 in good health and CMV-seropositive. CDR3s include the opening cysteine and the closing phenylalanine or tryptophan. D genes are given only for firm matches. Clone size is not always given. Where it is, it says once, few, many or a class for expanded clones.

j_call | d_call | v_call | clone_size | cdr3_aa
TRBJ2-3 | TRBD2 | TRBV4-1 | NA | CASSQGLAASDTQYF
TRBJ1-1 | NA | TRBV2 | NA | CASRLGGFTEAFF
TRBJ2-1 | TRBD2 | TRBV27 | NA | CASSYSRLAGEQFF
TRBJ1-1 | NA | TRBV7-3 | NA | CASRRQGSTEAFF
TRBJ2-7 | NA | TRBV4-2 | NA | CASSQGGNSHEQYF
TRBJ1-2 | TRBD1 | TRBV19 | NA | CASSVGTGRHYGYTF
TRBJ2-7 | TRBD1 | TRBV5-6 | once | CASSYFDRDSRYEQYF
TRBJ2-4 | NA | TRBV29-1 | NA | CSVERVAKNIQYF
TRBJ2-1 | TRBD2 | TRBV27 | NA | CASSPQAGVYNEQFF
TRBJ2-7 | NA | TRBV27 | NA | CASSSLRWTLESYEQYF
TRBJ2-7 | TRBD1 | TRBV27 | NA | CASSSTGILGYEQYF
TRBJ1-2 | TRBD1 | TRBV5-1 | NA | CASSFLGQEDYGYTF
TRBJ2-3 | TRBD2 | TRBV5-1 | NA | CASSSPGTSVGYDTQYF
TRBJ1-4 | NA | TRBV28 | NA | CASSLRAGGGRVIRRDEKLFF
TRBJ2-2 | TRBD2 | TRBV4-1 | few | CASSQASGRAGELFF
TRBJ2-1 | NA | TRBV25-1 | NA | CASSNGAEYNEQFF
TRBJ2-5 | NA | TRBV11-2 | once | CASSLVAGARTQYF
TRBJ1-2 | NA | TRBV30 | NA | CAGSAGGDYGYTF
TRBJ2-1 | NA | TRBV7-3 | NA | CASSTGGGAYNEQFF
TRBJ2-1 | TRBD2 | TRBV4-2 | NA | CASSQGGRDNEQFF
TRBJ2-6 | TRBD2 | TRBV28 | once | CASTGGGSGANVLTF
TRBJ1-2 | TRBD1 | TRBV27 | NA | CASSLSNGLGDRGLFGYTF
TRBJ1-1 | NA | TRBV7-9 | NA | CASSLGQTNTEAFF
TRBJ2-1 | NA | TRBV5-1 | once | CASSLEDSRYNEQFF
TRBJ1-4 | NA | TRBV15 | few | CATSRDLPKLYATNEKLFF
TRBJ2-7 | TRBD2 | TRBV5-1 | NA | CASSLYTSGTGEQYF
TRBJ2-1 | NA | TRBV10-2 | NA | CASRDHDDRTYNEQFF
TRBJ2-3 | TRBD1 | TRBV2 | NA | CASSGDSVADTQYF
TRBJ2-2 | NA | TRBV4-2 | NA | CASSHVQGAGELFF
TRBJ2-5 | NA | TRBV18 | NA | CASSPERQETQYF
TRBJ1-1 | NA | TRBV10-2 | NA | CASSESVPAGIEAFF
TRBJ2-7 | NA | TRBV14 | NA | CASSTRTEGYEQYF
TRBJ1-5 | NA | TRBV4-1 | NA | CASSQDITGNQPQHF
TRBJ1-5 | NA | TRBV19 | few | CASSISGGGNQPQHF
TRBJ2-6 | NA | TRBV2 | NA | CATREALGGANVLTF
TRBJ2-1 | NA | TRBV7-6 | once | CASSLVAGATYNEQFF
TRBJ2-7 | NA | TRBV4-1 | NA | CASSQEGGPKSYEQYF